The 20 T cell receptor beta chains below all came from one sample that was sequenced in a study of CD8 T cells in ankylosing spondylitis. Via MiXCR, TCRdb re-called the 5' RACE reads, giving one row per CDR3 protein. The sample comprises 450,000 to 550,000 distinct CDR3 sequences, approximately 5% of which are singletons, and around 3.5% rests with the top ten. General study points: A TCR beta motif of about 8 highly homologous variants appeared characteristic of ankylosing spondylitis blood.

These receptors lack a known antigen. The specimen was blood, either unsorted or a sorted T cell fraction (not recorded which). The receptors originated from a male donor with ankylosing spondylitis.

This clonotype occurred many times. This sequence joins TRBV4-2 and TRBJ2-7; possible D gene TRBD1, 6 bases. Trimming removed 0 bases from V and 2 bases from J, with 26 bases in between. CDR1 LGHNA and CDR2 YNFKEQ come from the germline V gene. This CDR3 is built from 20 residues. CDR3 sequence: CASSQDPARSYREIPYEQYF. The CDR3 DNA is TGTGCCAGCAGCCAAGATCCCGCCCGATCTTACAGGGAAATCCCCTACGAGCAGTACTTC.

This clonotype was recorded many times. The chain employs TRBV5-1 and TRBJ2-3, with D tentatively TRBD1 (6 bases). The CDR3 consists of 14 residues. Trimming took off 1 base at V and 3 bases at J, with 9 bases between the two ends. Germline assignment: CDR1 SGHRS and CDR2 YFSETQ. In nucleotides, the CDR3 is TGCGCCAGCAGCTTGTTGGGGGCAACAGATACGCAGTATTTT. Protein: CASSLLGATDTQYF.

This clonotype was counted ten times or more. J is TRBJ1-2 and V is TRBV7-2; possibly TRBD1 for D (6 bases). The germline V gene encodes CDR1 SGHTA and CDR2 FQGNSA. The CDR3 covers 14 residues. The germline V and J ends were trimmed by 7 bases and 5 bases, with 17 bases remaining between them. As DNA, the CDR3 is TGTGCCAGCACCACCTCGGGGGGGGCGTATGGCTACACCTTC. It codes for CASTTSGGAYGYTF.

This clonotype was recorded at least ten times. The chain has TRBV7-2 and TRBJ1-2, with 7 bases fitting TRBD1. This CDR3 is built from 15 residues. Germline CDR1 is SGHTA and CDR2 is FQGNSA. V lost 3 bases and J lost 4; bases outside the gene matches: 8. The CDR3 sequence is CASSFEPGQLYGYTF. The DNA of the CDR3 is TGTGCCAGCAGCTTTGAACCGGGACAGCTCTATGGCTACACCTTC. Filled out from reference TRBV7-2 and TRBJ1-2, the complete variable domain reads GAGVSQSPSNKVTEKGKDVELRCDPISGHTALYWYRQSLGQGLEFLIYFQGNSAPDKSGLPSDRFSAERTGGSVSTLTIQRTQQEDSAVYLCASSFEPGQLYGYTFGSGTRLTVV.

The table lists this clonotype with a few counts. V usage is TRBV27 and J usage is TRBJ2-3, with D perhaps being TRBD1 or TRBD2 (5 bases each). Deletions cut 5 bases from V and 6 bases from J, with 24 bases between. Per germline, CDR1 MNHEY and CDR2 SMNVEV (reference sequence). The CDR3 loop spans 17 amino acids. In DNA form, the CDR3 reads TGTGCCAGCAGTCCCACGGGGTGGGGACGGACGCCGGATACGCAGTATTTT. This codes for CASSPTGWGRTPDTQYF.

This clonotype was seen at least ten times. This chain uses TRBV7-8 with TRBJ2-7, with D unclear. V was cut by 5 bases and J by 3 bases, with 17 bases left in between. There are 15 residues in the CDR3. The germline V gene has CDR1 SGHVS and CDR2 FQNEAQ. The CDR3 region is CASSLRTRANYEQYF. CDR3 sequence (DNA): TGTGCCAGCAGCCTAAGGACGAGAGCCAACTACGAGCAGTACTTC.

The sample holds many counts of this clonotype. The chain couples TRBV24-1 to TRBJ2-3; maybe TRBD2 (6 bases). Looked up from germline, CDR1 is KGHDR and CDR2 is SFDVKD. The CDR3 is 17 amino acids. V lost 0 bases and J lost 8, with 20 bases in between. The CDR3 reads CATSDLLPEEGIGTQYF. The CDR3, as DNA: TGTGCCACCAGTGATTTGTTGCCGGAGGAGGGCATAGGTACGCAGTATTTT.

Many counts were recorded for this clonotype. CDR3 sequence reads: CASSLDVSYEQYF. The CDR3 coding sequence is TGTGCCAGCAGCCTTGACGTCTCCTACGAGCAGTACTTC. The rearrangement uses TRBV28 and TRBJ2-7, with D unresolved. This CDR3 comprises 13 residues. Trimming cost V 6 bases and J 0 bases, with 9 bases left between them. In germline, CDR1 is MDHEN, CDR2 SYDVKM.

This clonotype was found many times. The chain recombines TRBV7-8 with TRBJ1-2, with TRBD1 matching 7 bases. In germline, CDR1 is SGHVS, CDR2 FQNEAQ. The ends lost 5 bases at V and 7 bases at J; junction bases unmatched: 16. The CDR3 is 16 amino acids. For the CDR3, the DNA is TGTGCCAGCAGCCTACCGAGACAGGGAGGGTCCGGTGGCTACACCTTC. It codes for CASSLPRQGGSGGYTF.

This clonotype was seen at least ten times. The V gene is TRBV20-1, the J gene TRBJ1-6; D not resolved. V was cut by 3 bases and J by 0 bases, with 9 bases left in between. The germline V gene encodes CDR1 DFQATT and CDR2 SNEGSKA (reference sequence). This CDR3 has 15 residues. The CDR3 region has the DNA TGCAGTGCTAGTGTTGGAAGCTCCTATAATTCACCCCTCCACTTT. It is translated as CSASVGSSYNSPLHF.

This clonotype occurred a few times. The rearrangement links TRBV7-2 to TRBJ2-7; no clear D. The ends were cut back, 6 bases at V and 6 bases at J, with 18 bases in the middle. Germline V CDR1 and CDR2: SGHTA, FQGNSA. The CDR3 consists of 14 residues. CDR3 DNA: TGTGCCAGCAGTTACACCCTTCGTAATATCGAGCAGTACTTC. Residues: CASSYTLRNIEQYF.

This clonotype has ten or more counts. V usage is TRBV20-1 and J usage is TRBJ1-1, with D uncertain. The length of the CDR3 is 13 residues. Germline assignment: CDR1 DFQATT and CDR2 SNEGSKA (reference sequence). Trimming stripped 0 bases from V and 3 bases from J, with 8 bases between. The CDR3 bases are TGCAGTGCTAGAGAGGGGTGGGACACTGAAGCTTTCTTT. This gives the protein CSAREGWDTEAFF.

This clonotype was detected only a few times. The genes are TRBV6-5 and TRBJ2-5, with a tentative D call TRBD2 (6 bases). This CDR3 region has 14 residues. V lost 8 bases and J lost 5, with 18 bases in between. The germline V gene encodes CDR1 MNHEY and CDR2 SVGAGI. CDR3 coding DNA: TGTGCCAGCGGTTGGAGGGCCCTTTGGGAGACCCAGTACTTC. It translates to CASGWRALWETQYF.

This clonotype appeared many times. The rearrangement joins TRBV20-1 to TRBJ2-3; D is uncertain. The CDR3 is 16 amino acids. Between the trimmed V and J ends, which lost 5 bases and 4 bases, there was a span of 22 bases. The V gene's germline CDR1 is DFQATT and CDR2 SNEGSKA (reference sequence). DNA for the CDR3: TGCAGTGCTCTACCGCCTTCAGTGCTGGGCCCAGATACGCAGTATTTT. As protein: CSALPPSVLGPDTQYF.

This clonotype was seen ten or more times. The V gene is TRBV27, the J gene TRBJ2-2; D unclear. Germline V lookup: CDR1 MNHEY, CDR2 SMNVEV (reference sequence). The CDR3 extends over 14 amino acids. V was pared by 5 bases and J by 6 bases, with 13 bases between. The chain's CDR3 is CASSRPHVPGELFF. CDR3 coding DNA: TGTGCCAGCAGTAGACCGCACGTCCCCGGGGAGCTGTTTTTT.

This clonotype was recorded many times. CDR3 nucleotides: TGCAGTGCCGTCGTCACTTCTAAAGAGACCCAGTACTTC. The encoded protein is CSAVVTSKETQYF. The rearrangement links TRBV20-1 to TRBJ2-5; D is unresolved. The V gene's germline CDR1 is DFQATT and CDR2 SNEGSKA (reference sequence). The CDR3 runs 13 residues. V lost 6 bases and J 3 bases, leaving 14 bases between the germline ends.

The genes are TRBV12-3 or TRBV12-4 and TRBJ2-2; 7 positions match TRBD2. V trimming: 11 bases; J trimming: 0 bases; junction bases outside the gene matches: 9. This CDR3 comprises 15 residues. CDR3: CADSTSVANTGELFF. The CDR3 DNA follows: TGTGCCGACTCCACTAGCGTCGCGAACACCGGGGAGCTGTTTTTT.

This clonotype was observed at least ten times. V and J are TRBV10-3 and TRBJ1-2, with TRBD1 as a possible D gene (5 bases). This CDR3 is 16 amino acids long. Looked up from germline, CDR1 is ENHRY and CDR2 is SYGVKD. V was shortened by 6 bases and J by 5 bases, with 22 bases between the two germline ends. DNA for the CDR3: TGTGCCATCAGCATCCGCGGGGGAGCCAGCCTTTATGGCTACACCTTC. Its protein is CAISIRGGASLYGYTF.

This clonotype showed up many times. V and J are TRBV20-1 and TRBJ2-1, with 9 bases lining up with TRBD1. Losses at the gene ends were 8 bases for V and 6 bases for J; bases not matched to a gene: 5. There are 12 residues in the CDR3. Germline assignment: CDR1 DFQATT and CDR2 SNEGSKA (reference sequence). The CDR3 here is CSPGQGSNEQFF. The DNA of the CDR3 is TGCAGTCCGGGACAGGGAAGCAATGAGCAGTTCTTC.

The chain is built from TRBV12-3 or TRBV12-4 and TRBJ2-2; the match to TRBD1 covers 7 bases. This CDR3 has 16 amino acids. With 3 bases clipped from V and 4 bases from J, the junction kept 8 bases outside the gene matches. Here the CDR3 DNA reads TGTGCCAGCAGTTTTCGTTCAGGGGGTATCACCGGGGAGCTGTTTTTT. It specifies CASSFRSGGITGELFF.